These 9 T cell receptor beta chains were sequenced from one sample in a study of cytomegalovirus exposure and HLA in healthy donors. The PCR employed 60 Vbeta primers together with 13 Jbeta primers. TCRdb keeps only in-frame clones here, not all; method: immunoSEQ multiplex PCR. The sample table includes tens of thousands of clones. The sequenced sample consisted of PBMCs. The receptors derive from a female donor in good health and CMV-seropositive.

CDR3 residues: CASSLSSGRDYEQYF. CDR3 in DNA: TGCGCCAGCAGCTTGTCCAGCGGGAGGGACTACGAGCAGTACTTC. The rearrangement joins TRBV5-1 to TRBJ2-7, with 10 bases aligning to TRBD2. The CDR3 runs to 15 residues. Germline CDR1 and CDR2: SGHRS and YFSETQ. V was clipped by 1 base and J by 3 bases; unmatched bases: 4.

V is TRBV12-5 and J is TRBJ2-7; possibly TRBD1 for D (5 bases). Trimming left V 5 bases short and J 4 bases short, with 18 bases between. CDR1 is LGHNT and CDR2 is FRNRAP in the germline V gene. The length of the CDR3 is 15 residues. This chain's CDR3 is CASGKGSSPRYEQYF. For the CDR3, the DNA is TGTGCTAGTGGTAAGGGGTCATCGCCTAGGTACGAGCAGTACTTC.

The rearrangement joins TRBV6-5 to TRBJ1-2; D unresolved. Trimming cost V 5 bases and J 8 bases, with 12 bases left between them. Per the germline V gene, CDR1 is MNHEY and CDR2 is SVGAGI. CDR3 length: 12 residues. CDR3 residues: CASSEPGGGYTF. Here the CDR3 DNA reads TGTGCCAGCAGTGAACCAGGTGGGGGCTACACCTTC.

The V call is TRBV5-1, the J call TRBJ2-7, with D tentatively TRBD2 (7 bases). The germline V gene encodes CDR1 SGHRS and CDR2 YFSETQ. V lost 3 bases, J lost 3 bases, and 19 bases lay in between. There are 16 residues in the CDR3. The CDR3 DNA sequence: TGCGCCAGCAGCTGGGAAGGCGGGGGCGGAAACTACGAGCAGTACTTC. The encoded protein is CASSWEGGGGNYEQYF. Filled out from reference TRBV5-1 and TRBJ2-7, the complete variable domain reads KAGVTQTPRYLIKTRGQQVTLSCSPISGHRSVSWYQQTPGQGLQFLFEYFSETQRNKGNFPGRFSGRQFSNSRSEMNVSTLELGDSALYLCASSWEGGGGNYEQYFGPGTRLTVT.

The rearrangement joins TRBV29-1 to TRBJ1-2, with no clear D. Germline loops: CDR1 SQVTM, CDR2 ANQGSEA. This CDR3 is 12 amino acids long. V was cut by 1 base and J by 4 bases, with 7 bases left in between. The CDR3 region has the DNA TGCAGCGTTGAAGTACGGGTCTATGGCTACACCTTC. Translating gives CSVEVRVYGYTF.

V usage is TRBV5-1 and J usage is TRBJ1-1; TRBD1 matches 7 bases. Germline V gives CDR1 SGHRS, CDR2 YFSETQ. The CDR3 is 15 residues long. Trimming removed 4 bases from V and 0 bases from J; junction bases left unmatched: 6. DNA of the CDR3: TGCGCCAGCAGCCCAGAGGGACAGCTGAACACTGAAGCTTTCTTT. Translated: CASSPEGQLNTEAFF.

The chain links TRBV14 to TRBJ1-1, with 7 bases identical to TRBD1. Germline-derived CDR1 and CDR2 are SGHDN and FVKESK. The length of the CDR3 is 14 residues. Trimming at V came to 1 base and at J to 5 bases, leaving 4 bases not matched to a gene. The CDR3, as DNA: TGTGCCAGCAGCCAAGTTAGGGGGCGGACTGAAGCTTTCTTT. Its protein product is CASSQVRGRTEAFF. Filled out from reference TRBV14 and TRBJ1-1, the complete variable domain reads EAGVTQFPSHSVIEKGQTVTLRCDPISGHDNLYWYRRVMGKEIKFLLHFVKESKQDESGMPNNRFLAERTGGTYSTLKVQPAELEDSGVYFCASSQVRGRTEAFFGQGTRLTVV.

Turning to this clone: Other nucleotide sequences from this sample produce the same CDR3. This chain connects TRBV19 to TRBJ1-6; D unresolved. The CDR3 runs 15 residues. Trimming took 3 bases from V and 4 from J, leaving 10 bases between them. The germline V gene has CDR1 LNHDA and CDR2 SQIVND (reference sequence). CDR3 nucleotides: TGTGCCAGTAGTATGCAGAGAGGGTATAATTCACCCCTCCACTTT. Translated: CASSMQRGYNSPLHF.

The chain is built from TRBV14 and TRBJ1-1, with D possibly being TRBD1 (5 bases). The CDR3 contains 13 residues. Trimming stripped 3 bases from V and 3 bases from J, with 8 bases between. The germline gives CDR1 SGHDN, CDR2 FVKESK. CDR3 amino acids: CASSHQQDTEAFF. CDR3 nucleotide sequence: TGTGCCAGCAGCCATCAACAGGACACTGAAGCTTTCTTT.